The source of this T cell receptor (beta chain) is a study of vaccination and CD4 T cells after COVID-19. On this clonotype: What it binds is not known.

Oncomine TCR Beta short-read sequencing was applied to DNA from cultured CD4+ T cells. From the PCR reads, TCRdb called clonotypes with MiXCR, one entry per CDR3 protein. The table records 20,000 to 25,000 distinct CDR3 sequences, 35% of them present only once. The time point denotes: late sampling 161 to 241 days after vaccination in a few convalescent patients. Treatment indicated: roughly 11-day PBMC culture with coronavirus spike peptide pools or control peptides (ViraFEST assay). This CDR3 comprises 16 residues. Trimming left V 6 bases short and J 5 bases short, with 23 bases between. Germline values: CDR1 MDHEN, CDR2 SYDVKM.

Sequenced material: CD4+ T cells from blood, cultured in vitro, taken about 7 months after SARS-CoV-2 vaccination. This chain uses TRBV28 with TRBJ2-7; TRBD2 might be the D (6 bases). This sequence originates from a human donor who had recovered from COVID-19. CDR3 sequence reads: CASRGWAGMFLNEQYF. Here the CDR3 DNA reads TGTGCCAGCAGGGGATGGGCGGGGATGTTCTTGAACGAGCAGTACTTC.